This entry concerns a single T cell receptor (beta chain). The antigen remains undetermined. The CDR3 contains 12 residues. Germline CDR1 MNHEY, CDR2 SVGAGI. The V and J ends lost 2 bases and 5 bases respectively, with 6 bases between them. CD45RO/CCR7/CD25/CD127/CD95/CD27 sorting isolated CD4+ naive, central memory, regulatory and stem cell-like memory cells. Purity exceeding 95% was reached by all sorted populations. These data come from a study of beta chain features in type 1 diabetes. Expressed TCRB transcripts were sequenced because the entire RNA isolate underwent reverse transcription. Produced via immunoSEQ multiplex PCR; TCRdb's table is partial and in-frame only. The sample lists around 250,000 clones, 25% to 30% occurring once. General observations from the study: When cDNA is sequenced, cells with high TCR expression could be over-represented. Comparison showed that naive, central memory and Treg TCRB repertoires appeared more similar among patients than among healthy donors.

This chain joins TRBV6-5 and TRBJ1-1; D might be TRBD1 (5 bases). The source is a man younger than 45 in good health. Sequences were obtained from central memory CD4+ T cells from blood. The CDR3 sequence: CASSYGGTEAFF. The CDR3 DNA reads as TGTGCCAGCAGTTACGGGGGTACTGAAGCTTTCTTT.